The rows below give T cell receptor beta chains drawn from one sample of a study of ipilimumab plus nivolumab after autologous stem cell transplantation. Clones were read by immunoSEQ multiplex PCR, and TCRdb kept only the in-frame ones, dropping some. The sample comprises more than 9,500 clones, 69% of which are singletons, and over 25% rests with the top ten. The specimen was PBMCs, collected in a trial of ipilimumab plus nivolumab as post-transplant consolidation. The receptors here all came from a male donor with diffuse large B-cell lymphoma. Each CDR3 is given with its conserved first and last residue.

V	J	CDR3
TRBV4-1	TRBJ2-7	CASSQGGLAYEQYF
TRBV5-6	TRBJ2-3	CASSLELAGFDTQYF
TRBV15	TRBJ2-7	CATSSTSASSYEQYF
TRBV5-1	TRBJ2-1	CASSLEGVGGGAFGSYNEQFF
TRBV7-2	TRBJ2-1	CASSTRLAGDNYNEQFF
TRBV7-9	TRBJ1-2	CASSQGQGLNYGYTF
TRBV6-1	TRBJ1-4	CASSERSGTEREKLFF
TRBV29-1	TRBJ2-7	CSVGEGYEQYF